This record concerns one T cell receptor (beta chain) sequence. The sample originates from a study of CD8 T cells in Susac syndrome. With random hexamers, reverse transcription was performed on about 0.45 to 1 ug of RNA. An immunoSEQ multiplex PCR generated amplified TCR beta CDR3 products spanning 54 Vbeta and 13 Jbeta. TCRdb re-called the immunoSEQ multiplex PCR reads through MiXCR, storing one row per CDR3 protein. Among roughly 70,000 distinct CDR3 sequences listed, roughly 95% were seen once. From germline, CDR1 is SGHRS and CDR2 YFSETQ. The CDR3 loop spans 16 amino acids. V shed 2 bases, J shed 4 bases, and the junction held 10 bases outside the gene matches.

The gene calls are TRBV5-1 and TRBJ2-5; 8 positions match TRBD2. The receptor was isolated from a human donor with multiple sclerosis. Material for sequencing was CD4+ T cells from PBMCs. The CDR3 coding sequence is TGCGCCAGCAGCTTCCAACGAGGCGGGGGGTTAGAGACCCAGTACTTC. Its translation: CASSFQRGGGLETQYF.